This passage covers 3 T cell receptor beta chains from one sample sequenced in a study of cytomegalovirus exposure and HLA in healthy donors. Vbeta (60) and Jbeta (13) primers were used in the PCR. Produced via immunoSEQ multiplex PCR; TCRdb's table is partial and in-frame only. The sample has about 130,000 clones, around 73% seen once; the top ten hold approximately 1.5%. The sample consisted of PBMCs. The receptors shown here come from a female donor in good health and CMV-seronegative.

The rearrangement joins TRBV6-1 to TRBJ2-1; 9 bases are a match to TRBD2. Germline loops: CDR1 MNHNS, CDR2 SASEGT. V was clipped by 8 bases and J by 15 bases; unmatched bases: 14. This CDR3 has 13 residues. CDR3 protein: CASELLAGRHLFF. The CDR3 DNA reads TGTGCCAGCGAGCTTCTAGCGGGGAGGCACCTGTTCTTC.

The rearrangement joins TRBV27 to TRBJ2-7; 9 nucleotides align to TRBD2. Germline trimming cut 0 bases from V and 2 bases from J; bases unmatched to any gene: 11. This CDR3 is built from 18 residues. Germline CDR1 MNHEY, CDR2 SMNVEV (reference sequence). CDR3 sequence (DNA): TGTGCCAGCAGTTTATCGAGGGTAGCGGGAGAAGGGACCTACGAGCAGTACTTC. Amino acids: CASSLSRVAGEGTYEQYF.

The chain is built from TRBV4-2 and TRBJ1-5; no firm D call. This CDR3 has 18 residues. V was shortened by 0 bases and J by 0 bases, with 15 bases between the two germline ends. Per the germline V gene, CDR1 is LGHNA and CDR2 is YNFKEQ. CDR3 protein: CASSQERVGPSSNQPQHF. The CDR3 DNA reads TGTGCCAGCAGCCAAGAGAGGGTAGGACCCTCTAGCAATCAGCCCCAGCATTTT.